This entry concerns a single TCR beta chain. There are a few counts of this clonotype. It has no known antigen specificity. No clone much larger than this one lies a single base away; base qualities are absent. The germline V gene specifies MNHNS as CDR1 and SASEGT as CDR2. Spanning cysteine to phenylalanine, the CDR3 consists of 15 amino acids. Only CDR3 DNA is held: 45 bases, read in frame from base 1. V loses 5 bases of germline sequence and J loses 1 base, and the interval between the two ends is 11 bases. This sample was taken from a study of T cell repertoires in cytomegalovirus infection (dated by TCRdb to about 2019). As for the study more broadly: The peptide stimulations were aimed at well-studied HLA-B-restricted epitopes as well as recently identified HLA-C-restricted CMV epitopes, whose presentation resists viral immunomodulation. Donor HLA type was relevant to the analysis, as public TCR beta signatures indicated carriage of CMV infection together with the matching HLA type. Paper-wide results and their limitations: The ex vivo response was dominated by HLA-C-restricted CMV-specific TCR beta clonotypes, which also provided the single most frequent clonotype in two of eight donors. Carriers of CMV infection plus the relevant HLA type were discriminated by the cumulative frequency of public TCR beta family members in the study cohort and in an independent approximately 400-donor cohort.

The label giving this sample's treatment or condition can be read as: in vitro stimulation with specific CMV peptide epitopes to enrich CMV-specific T cells. Instrument on record: Illumina HiSeq 1500. TCRdb itself trimmed the public reads at Q25 with fastp, ran MiXCR and retained productive beta chains. A single entry per CDR3 protein holds the most common genes and DNA from its merged rows. For this sample the table gives about 920,000 distinct CDR3 sequences, of which around 30% were detected only once. The ten largest clones represent over 12% of the sample. The sequences come from cultured CD8+ T cells from PBMCs, collected from culture after CMV antigen stimulation. This chain is built from TRBV6-1 and TRBJ2-2; TRBD2 is a possible D gene, resting on 5 matching bases. The origin of this receptor is a human donor in good health (CMV status not recorded). Some clones in this sample may be carry-over from other donors' samples. The CDR3 loop reads CASSPRGRNTGELFF. Here is the DNA: TGTGCCAGCAGTCCCCGAGGGCGGAACACCGGGGAGCTGTTTTTT.